The 29 T cell receptor beta chains listed next were all sequenced from one sample in a study of graft-versus-host responses after intestinal transplantation. The repertoire was sequenced with immunoSEQ multiplex PCR; TCRdb's copy has only in-frame clones and lacks some. The sample has about 15,000 clones; roughly three fifths are singletons. Processing released intraepithelial and lamina propria lymphocytes from the graft tissue. The material was ileum tissue, obtained 524 days after transplant. Source of these receptors: a human patient who received an intestinal transplant, so some T cells may come from the graft donor.

CDR3 sequence: CAWSLSGGLTDTQYF. As DNA, the CDR3 is TGTGCCTGGAGCCTTAGCGGGGGCCTCACAGATACGCAGTATTTT. V gene TRBV30 combines with J gene TRBJ2-3; TRBD2 matches 9 bases. The germline V gene has CDR1 GTSNPN and CDR2 SVGIG (reference sequence). V trimming: 3 bases; J trimming: 2 bases; junction bases outside the gene matches: 6. There are 15 residues in the CDR3.

This clone was picked up a small number of times. The rearrangement links TRBV10-2 to TRBJ1-4; 10 positions match TRBD1. V lost 4 bases and J lost 8; bases outside the gene matches: 4. CDR1 and CDR2 from the germline V gene are WSHSY and SAAADI. The CDR3 covers 14 residues. The CDR3 spells CASSGQGAWEKLFF. The CDR3 bases are TGCGCCAGCAGTGGACAGGGGGCCTGGGAAAAACTGTTTTTT.

The chain uses TRBV7-2 and TRBJ2-5; D remains unclear. Near its end, the DNA agrees better with TRBJ2-7, so the J call may be wrong. The CDR3 has 11 residues. The germline gives CDR1 SGHTA, CDR2 FQGNSA. This chain's CDR3 is CASSLDSEQYF. Written as DNA, the CDR3 is TGTGCCAGCAGCTTAGATTCCGAGCAGTACTTC.

J is TRBJ2-1 and V is TRBV21-1; the table calls TRBD1, which could not be checked here. TRBV21-1 is reported as a pseudogene. This CDR3 spans 15 amino acids. The CDR3 DNA sequence: TGTGCCAGCAGCAAACATGACAGCTCCTACAATGAGCAGTTCTTC. Its translation is CASSKHDSSYNEQFF.

This clone was counted between two and nine times. This sequence joins TRBV29-1 and TRBJ2-2, with 11 bases fitting TRBD2. CDR3 length: 15 residues. CDR1 and CDR2 (germline): SQVTM, ANQGSEA. V was clipped by 7 bases and J by 2 bases; unmatched bases: 6. CDR3 coding DNA: TGCAGCGCTATAGCGGGGGGGCCTAACACCGGGGAGCTGTTTTTT. Translating gives CSAIAGGPNTGELFF.

This chain links TRBV6-1 with TRBJ1-2; TRBD1 matches 9 bases. The CDR3 loop spans 12 amino acids. V dropped 10 bases and J dropped 8; count of bases not matched to a gene: 8. Germline CDR1 is MNHNS and CDR2 is SASEGT. CDR3 residues: CATRTGDSGYTF. The CDR3 coding sequence is TGTGCCACCCGGACAGGGGACTCCGGCTACACCTTC.

This clone was counted a few times. This chain connects TRBV14 to TRBJ2-5; 7 bases are a match to TRBD1. Germline values: CDR1 SGHDN, CDR2 FVKESK. Germline trimming cut 4 bases from V and 4 bases from J; bases unmatched to any gene: 9. The CDR3 has 15 amino acids. This CDR3 is CASSPLQGRGETQYF. Written as DNA, the CDR3 is TGTGCCAGCAGCCCCTTACAGGGGCGCGGAGAGACCCAGTACTTC.

The rearrangement uses TRBV7-9 and TRBJ2-2; possibly TRBD1 for D (6 bases). Germline assignment: CDR1 SEHNR and CDR2 FQNEAQ (reference sequence). The CDR3 consists of 16 residues. Trimming removed 5 bases from V and 1 base from J, with 14 bases in between. CDR3 region: CASSLRQVLNTGELFF. The CDR3 DNA reads TGTGCCAGCAGCCTCAGACAGGTTTTGAACACCGGGGAGCTGTTTTTT.

CDR3 loop: CASSPPGLVRGEKLFF. The CDR3 nucleotides read TGTGCCAGCTCACCACCGGGTTTAGTCCGCGGGGAAAAACTGTTTTTT. The J gene is TRBJ1-4, the V gene TRBV18; no clear D. This CDR3 contains 16 residues. Germline lookup yields CDR1 KGHSH and CDR2 LQKENI. V was cut by 0 bases and J by 8 bases, with 16 bases left in between.

V gene TRBV2 combines with J gene TRBJ2-7, with 13 bases aligning to TRBD2. Trimming at V came to 5 bases and at J to 0 bases, leaving 7 bases not matched to a gene. Germline V gives CDR1 SNHLY, CDR2 FYNNEI. The CDR3 covers 17 residues. The CDR3 region is CASSRLAGGLSSYEQYF. DNA for the CDR3: TGTGCCAGCAGTCGACTAGCGGGGGGACTGAGCTCCTACGAGCAGTACTTC.

Concerning this clone itself: Distinct nucleotide sequences in the sample also encode this CDR3. The CDR3 loop reads CASSWDRGQETQYF. The DNA for the CDR3 is TGTGCCAGCAGCTGGGACAGGGGTCAGGAGACCCAGTACTTC. The chain carries TRBV7-2 and TRBJ2-5, with 10 bases matching TRBD1. The CDR3 consists of 14 residues. Germline-derived CDR1 and CDR2 are SGHTA and FQGNSA. J was trimmed by 5 bases and V by 4 bases; bases with no gene match: 4.

The V and J genes are TRBV7-2 and TRBJ2-1; D perhaps matches TRBD2 (5 bases). Deletions cut 8 bases from V and 0 bases from J, with 14 bases between. The germline CDR1 and CDR2 sequences are SGHTA and FQGNSA. This CDR3 has 15 amino acids. In DNA, the CDR3 is TGTGCCAGCCGAGGCGGGCCCAGCTCCTACAATGAGCAGTTCTTC. Amino acids: CASRGGPSSYNEQFF. Filled out from reference TRBV7-2 and TRBJ2-1, the complete variable domain reads GAGVSQSPSNKVTEKGKDVELRCDPISGHTALYWYRQSLGQGLEFLIYFQGNSAPDKSGLPSDRFSAERTGGSVSTLTIQRTQQEDSAVYLCASRGGPSSYNEQFFGPGTRLTVL.

The chain joins TRBV30 to TRBJ2-3; D unclear. The V gene lost 0 bases and the J gene lost 2 bases, with 6 bases spanning the gap. The CDR3 is made up of 13 amino acids. CDR1 and CDR2 (germline): GTSNPN, SVGIG (reference sequence). The CDR3 region is CAWSVHDTDTQYF. DNA of the CDR3: TGTGCCTGGAGTGTACATGACACAGATACGCAGTATTTT.

In its sample, this clone is large (0.1 to 1%). The rearrangement joins TRBV5-8 to TRBJ2-1; TRBD2 is a possible D gene (5 bases). The ends were cut back, 0 bases at V and 8 bases at J, with 6 bases in the middle. CDR1 is SGHTS, CDR2 YDEGEE, per germline. The CDR3 has 12 residues. CDR3 sequence reads: CASSLVRDEQFF. DNA for the CDR3: TGTGCCAGCAGCTTGGTGAGGGATGAGCAGTTCTTC.

The V gene is TRBV6-1, the J gene TRBJ2-3; 10 positions agree with TRBD2. This CDR3 spans 16 amino acids. The V gene end was trimmed by 2 bases and the J gene end by 0 bases; junction bases not matched to a gene: 2. CDR1 MNHNS and CDR2 SASEGT come from the germline V gene. CDR3 nucleotides: TGTGCCAGCAGTGAACTAGCGGGGGATAGCACAGATACGCAGTATTTT. Encoded protein: CASSELAGDSTDTQYF.

This clone has a handful of counts. This chain links TRBV6-6 with TRBJ2-7; D is ambiguous. The germline V and J ends were trimmed by 4 bases and 4 bases, with 8 bases remaining between them. CDR1 and CDR2 (germline): MNHNY, SVGAGI (reference sequence). The CDR3 loop spans 12 amino acids. CDR3 sequence: CASSSTTYEQYF. DNA of the CDR3: TGTGCCAGCAGTTCCACCACTTACGAGCAGTACTTC.

The chain employs TRBV11-3 and TRBJ2-3; maybe TRBD2 (7 bases). Germline assignment: CDR1 SGHNT and CDR2 YENEEA. Trimming took 5 bases from V and 2 from J, leaving 14 bases between them. CDR3 length: 15 amino acids. Here the CDR3 DNA reads TGTGCCAGCAGCCCGGAGGGGGGGATCACAGATACGCAGTATTTT. It yields the protein CASSPEGGITDTQYF.

V usage is TRBV5-5 and J usage is TRBJ2-7; 7 nucleotides align to TRBD1. The trim removed 0 bases at V and 3 bases at J, leaving 6 bases unmatched. The length of the CDR3 is 15 residues. CDR1 and CDR2 (germline): SGHKS, YYEKEE (reference sequence). The CDR3: CASSLAGQAVYEQYF. CDR3 DNA sequence: TGTGCCAGCAGCTTGGCCGGACAGGCGGTCTACGAGCAGTACTTC.

The chain joins TRBV7-6 to TRBJ2-2, with TRBD1 matching 8 bases. In germline, CDR1 is SGHVS, CDR2 FNYEAQ. The CDR3 loop spans 15 amino acids. With V trimmed by 2 bases and J by 8 bases, 7 bases remained unmatched. CDR3 residues: CASSLRDRIAGELFF. The CDR3 coding sequence is TGTGCCAGCAGCTTAAGGGACAGGATAGCTGGGGAGCTGTTTTTT. The whole variable domain, remainder taken from reference TRBV7-6 and TRBJ2-2, is GAGVSQSPRYKVTKRGQDVALRCDPISGHVSLYWYRQALGQGPEFLTYFNYEAQQDKSGLPNDRFSAERPEGSISTLTIQRTEQRDSAMYRCASSLRDRIAGELFFGEGSRLTVL.

The rearrangement uses TRBV4-1 and TRBJ2-7; 7 bases map to TRBD1. CDR1 MGHRA and CDR2 YSYEKL come from the germline V gene. Unmatched junction bases numbered 4, after V lost 2 bases and J lost 6 bases. This CDR3 has 13 residues. CDR3 sequence reads: CASSQLPGGEQYF. In nucleotides, the CDR3 is TGCGCCAGCAGCCAACTCCCAGGGGGCGAGCAGTACTTC.

The chain has TRBV5-1 and TRBJ1-5; 7 nucleotides match TRBD1. The CDR3 is made up of 14 amino acids. Losses at the gene ends were 4 bases for V and 4 bases for J; bases not matched to a gene: 5. The V gene's germline CDR1 is SGHRS and CDR2 YFSETQ. CDR3 DNA sequence: TGCGCCAGCAGCCCGGGACAGCCAAATCAGCCCCAGCATTTT. Its translation is CASSPGQPNQPQHF.

The table lists this clone with a few counts. This specimen includes other DNA sequences encoding the same CDR3. The chain uses TRBV19 and TRBJ1-1, with D possibly matching TRBD1 (6 bases). Germline V gene data show CDR1 as LNHDA and CDR2 as SQIVND (reference sequence). Between the trimmed V and J ends, which lost 11 bases and 2 bases, there was a span of 18 bases. This CDR3 region has 14 residues. This CDR3 is CASQLARGNTEAFF. In DNA form, the CDR3 reads TGTGCCTCCCAACTCGCCAGGGGCAACACTGAAGCTTTCTTT.

The CDR3 here is CASSKRTGGVGGYTF. DNA of the CDR3: TGTGCCAGCAGCAAGCGCACAGGGGGCGTCGGTGGCTACACCTTC. This chain uses TRBV9 with TRBJ1-2, with 9 positions matching TRBD1. The V segment lost 4 bases and the J segment 7 bases; nucleotides outside the gene matches: 11. This CDR3 contains 15 residues. Germline V CDR1 and CDR2: SGDLS, YYNGEE.

This clone was seen a handful of times. The chain recombines TRBV6-5 with TRBJ2-1, with D maybe TRBD2 (7 bases). The CDR3 runs to 15 residues. Germline CDR1 is MNHEY and CDR2 is SVGAGI. The germline V and J ends were trimmed by 4 bases and 4 bases, with 14 bases remaining between them. CDR3: CASSLTGGPYNEQFF. The CDR3, as DNA: TGTGCCAGCAGTTTAACGGGGGGCCCATACAATGAGCAGTTCTTC.

This clone has just a few counts. The rearrangement uses TRBV5-1 and TRBJ2-6; TRBD2 matches at 7 bases. The V gene's germline CDR1 is SGHRS and CDR2 YFSETQ. J was trimmed by 0 bases and V by 4 bases; bases with no gene match: 4. CDR3 length: 16 residues. The CDR3 bases are TGCGCCAGCAGCGGGGGAGGGTACTCTGGGGCCAACGTCCTGACTTTC. It translates to CASSGGGYSGANVLTF.

A single count supports this clone. This sequence joins TRBV1 and TRBJ2-6; the table's D call, TRBD1, was not checked against the DNA. TRBV1 is assigned pseudogene status. This CDR3 comprises 17 residues. The DNA for the CDR3 is TGCACCAGCAGGTCGTTTGGTTCACAAAGTCGGGCCAACGTCCTGACTTTC. This gives the protein CTSRSFGSQSRANVLTF.

The chain couples TRBV2 to TRBJ1-3, with 9 bases fitting TRBD1. With 7 bases clipped from V and 2 bases from J, the junction kept 9 bases outside the gene matches. This CDR3 is 16 amino acids long. CDR1 and CDR2 from the germline V gene are SNHLY and FYNNEI. The CDR3 DNA reads TGTGCCAGCACTTTAGCCCGGACAGGGGCTGGAAACACCATATATTTT. Amino acid sequence: CASTLARTGAGNTIYF.

V and J are TRBV7-2 and TRBJ2-7; TRBD1 might be the D (5 bases). CDR3 length: 14 amino acids. The V gene's germline CDR1 is SGHTA and CDR2 FQGNSA. V lost 1 base, J lost 7 bases, and 14 bases lay in between. This chain's CDR3 is CASSLGGPIREQYF. The DNA for the CDR3 is TGTGCCAGCAGCTTAGGGGGCCCTATCAGGGAGCAGTACTTC.

The rearrangement links TRBV6-1 to TRBJ2-1; a weak D match, TRBD1 (5 bases). The germline gives CDR1 MNHNS, CDR2 SASEGT. The CDR3 length is 15 residues. The V end was cut by 3 bases, the J end by 2 bases, with 11 bases between. CDR3 residues: CASSDRGAAYNEQFF. The CDR3 bases are TGTGCCAGCAGTGATAGGGGCGCGGCCTACAATGAGCAGTTCTTC.